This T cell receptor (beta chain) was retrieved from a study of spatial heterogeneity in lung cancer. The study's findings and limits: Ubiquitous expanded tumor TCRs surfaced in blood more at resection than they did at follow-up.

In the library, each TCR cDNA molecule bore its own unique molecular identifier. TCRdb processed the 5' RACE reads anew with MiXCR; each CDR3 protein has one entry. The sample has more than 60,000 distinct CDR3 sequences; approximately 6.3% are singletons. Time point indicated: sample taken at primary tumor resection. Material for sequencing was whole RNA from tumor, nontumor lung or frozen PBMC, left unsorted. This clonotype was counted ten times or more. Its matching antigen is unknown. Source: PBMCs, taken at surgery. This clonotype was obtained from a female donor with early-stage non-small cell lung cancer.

This CDR3 is CASSPWTDTNTGELFF. The DNA of the CDR3 is TGCGCCAGCAGCCCCTGGACAGATACGAACACCGGGGAGCTGTTTTTT. J is TRBJ2-2 and V is TRBV5-1; possibly TRBD1 for D (6 bases). Trimming stripped 4 bases from V and 0 bases from J, with 13 bases between. The CDR3 sequence is 16 residues long. CDR1 and CDR2 (germline): SGHRS, YFSETQ. Based on the CDR3 plus reference TRBV5-1 and TRBJ2-2, the full variable domain is KAGVTQTPRYLIKTRGQQVTLSCSPISGHRSVSWYQQTPGQGLQFLFEYFSETQRNKGNFPGRFSGRQFSNSRSEMNVSTLELGDSALYLCASSPWTDTNTGELFFGEGSRLTVL.